Listed below are T cell receptor beta chains from one sample, sequenced in a study of cytomegalovirus exposure and HLA in healthy donors. Using immunoSEQ multiplex PCR, the repertoire was profiled, and TCRdb retains in-frame clones only, with some absent. In the table there are about 130,000 clones, about 84% of which are singletons. The sample was PBMCs. These receptors all come from a man aged 18 to 35 in good health and CMV-seropositive. The CDR3 runs from the conserved cysteine through the conserved F or W. The order of the fields is J gene, V gene, clone size, D gene, CDR3 protein, CDR3 DNA. A D gene is named only where the DNA matches it firmly. The size entry is marked missing in some rows and otherwise reads once, few, many or a size class.

J gene: TRBJ2-2
V gene: TRBV9
clone size: NA
D gene: NA
CDR3 protein: CASSEGVSGTTGELFF
CDR3 DNA: TGTGCCAGCAGCGAGGGGGTATCGGGAACGACCGGGGAGCTGTTTTTT

J gene: TRBJ2-1
V gene: TRBV5-1
clone size: NA
D gene: TRBD2
CDR3 protein: CASSLVPSGSEHNEQFF
CDR3 DNA: TGCGCCAGCAGCTTGGTCCCTAGCGGGAGCGAACACAATGAGCAGTTCTTC

J gene: TRBJ1-2
V gene: TRBV7-9
clone size: NA
D gene: NA
CDR3 protein: CASSPGDYGYTF
CDR3 DNA: TGTGCCAGCAGCCCCGGGGACTATGGCTACACCTTC

J gene: TRBJ2-3
V gene: TRBV7-8
clone size: NA
D gene: NA
CDR3 protein: CASSPTRDTTDTQYF
CDR3 DNA: TGTGCCAGCAGCCCAACTAGGGATACCACAGATACGCAGTATTTT

J gene: TRBJ2-7
V gene: TRBV6-1
clone size: NA
D gene: TRBD2
CDR3 protein: CASSELTGGSYEQYF
CDR3 DNA: TGTGCCAGCAGTGAATTAACGGGAGGCTCCTACGAGCAGTACTTC

J gene: TRBJ2-7
V gene: TRBV5-1
clone size: NA
D gene: NA
CDR3 protein: CASSLASDLRSYEQYF
CDR3 DNA: TGCGCCAGCAGCTTGGCCAGTGACTTACGCTCCTACGAGCAGTACTTC

J gene: TRBJ1-6
V gene: TRBV6-4
clone size: few
D gene: TRBD1
CDR3 protein: CASSVTGQGVSPLHF
CDR3 DNA: TGTGCCAGCAGTGTGACAGGACAGGGGGTGTCACCCCTCCACTTT

J gene: TRBJ1-3
V gene: TRBV6-5
clone size: NA
D gene: NA
CDR3 protein: CASSYAPGRGNTIYF
CDR3 DNA: TGTGCCAGCAGTTACGCCCCAGGCAGAGGAAACACCATATATTTT

J gene: TRBJ2-1
V gene: TRBV9
clone size: NA
D gene: TRBD2
CDR3 protein: CASSYGLAGGDEQFF
CDR3 DNA: TGTGCCAGCAGCTACGGACTAGCGGGGGGCGATGAGCAGTTCTTC

J gene: TRBJ2-7
V gene: TRBV19
clone size: once
D gene: TRBD1
CDR3 protein: CASSTYWTGPYEQYF
CDR3 DNA: TGTGCCAGTAGTACCTACTGGACAGGGCCCTACGAGCAGTACTTC

J gene: TRBJ2-1
V gene: TRBV4-3
clone size: NA
D gene: NA
CDR3 protein: CASSQEGGYTGSYNEQFF
CDR3 DNA: TGCGCCAGCAGCCAAGAAGGTGGTTATACGGGGTCCTACAATGAGCAGTTCTTC

J gene: TRBJ1-1
V gene: TRBV11-2
clone size: NA
D gene: NA
CDR3 protein: CASSSNGRGRIEAFF
CDR3 DNA: TGTGCCAGCAGCTCTAATGGGAGGGGGAGAATTGAAGCTTTCTTT

J gene: TRBJ2-5
V gene: TRBV12-5
clone size: NA
D gene: TRBD2
CDR3 protein: CASGLGVAGVETQYF
CDR3 DNA: TGTGCTAGTGGTTTGGGGGTAGCGGGGGTGGAGACCCAGTACTTC

J gene: TRBJ1-3
V gene: TRBV29-1
clone size: NA
D gene: NA
CDR3 protein: CSVESSGNTIYF
CDR3 DNA: TGCAGCGTCGAGAGCTCTGGAAACACCATATATTTT

J gene: TRBJ2-1
V gene: TRBV4-1
clone size: NA
D gene: NA
CDR3 protein: CASSQTGLAGDEQFF
CDR3 DNA: TGCGCCAGCAGCCAAACCGGACTTGCCGGCGATGAGCAGTTCTTC

J gene: TRBJ2-1
V gene: TRBV11-2
clone size: NA
D gene: NA
CDR3 protein: CASSLGGEQFF
CDR3 DNA: TGTGCCAGCAGCCTTGGCGGTGAGCAGTTCTTC

J gene: TRBJ2-1
V gene: TRBV15
clone size: NA
D gene: NA
CDR3 protein: CATSRDGPGNVEQFF
CDR3 DNA: TGTGCCACCAGCAGAGACGGACCAGGGAATGTTGAGCAGTTCTTC

J gene: TRBJ2-1
V gene: TRBV7-9
clone size: NA
D gene: NA
CDR3 protein: CASSPGVGARSSYNEQFF
CDR3 DNA: TGTGCCAGCAGCCCCGGGGTTGGCGCAAGGAGCTCCTACAATGAGCAGTTCTTC

J gene: TRBJ1-3
V gene: TRBV30
clone size: NA
D gene: TRBD1
CDR3 protein: CAWNPPRDRVAGNTIYF
CDR3 DNA: TGTGCCTGGAATCCCCCCCGGGACAGGGTTGCTGGAAACACCATATATTTT

J gene: TRBJ1-5
V gene: TRBV30
clone size: few
D gene: TRBD1
CDR3 protein: CAWSPIRGIHNQPQHF
CDR3 DNA: TGTGCCTGGAGTCCGATCAGGGGGATCCACAATCAGCCCCAGCATTTT

J gene: TRBJ2-1
V gene: TRBV9
clone size: NA
D gene: NA
CDR3 protein: CASVPFGGPANEQFF
CDR3 DNA: TGTGCCAGCGTTCCTTTCGGGGGGCCCGCCAATGAGCAGTTCTTC

J gene: TRBJ1-1
V gene: TRBV5-1
clone size: NA
D gene: NA
CDR3 protein: CASSAGGGLSTEAFF
CDR3 DNA: TGCGCCAGCAGCGCGGGTGGGGGACTTAGCACTGAAGCTTTCTTT

J gene: TRBJ2-2
V gene: TRBV18
clone size: NA
D gene: NA
CDR3 protein: CASSPRAGWTGELFF
CDR3 DNA: TGTGCCAGCTCACCACGGGCAGGGTGGACCGGGGAGCTGTTTTTT

J gene: TRBJ2-7
V gene: TRBV6-5
clone size: NA
D gene: TRBD1
CDR3 protein: CASSYGRDRVYEQYF
CDR3 DNA: TGTGCCAGCAGTTACGGGCGGGACAGGGTGTACGAGCAGTACTTC

J gene: TRBJ1-3
V gene: TRBV30
clone size: NA
D gene: TRBD1
CDR3 protein: CAWSTIRQGLVISGNTIYF
CDR3 DNA: TGTGCCTGGAGTACAATTCGACAGGGGCTGGTGATCTCTGGAAACACCATATATTTT

J gene: TRBJ1-2
V gene: TRBV5-6
clone size: NA
D gene: NA
CDR3 protein: CASRPWGLTPNYGYTF
CDR3 DNA: TGTGCCAGCCGCCCCTGGGGACTAACCCCTAACTATGGCTACACCTTC

J gene: TRBJ1-4
V gene: TRBV18
clone size: NA
D gene: TRBD1
CDR3 protein: CASSPRQGLNEKLFF
CDR3 DNA: TGTGCCAGCTCACCAAGACAGGGGCTTAATGAAAAACTGTTTTTT

J gene: TRBJ2-1
V gene: TRBV30
clone size: NA
D gene: TRBD2
CDR3 protein: CAWSDTGLAVYNEQFF
CDR3 DNA: TGTGCCTGGAGTGATACGGGACTAGCAGTCTACAATGAGCAGTTCTTC

J gene: TRBJ2-7
V gene: TRBV7-6
clone size: few
D gene: NA
CDR3 protein: CASSLFSSRDPEPYEQYF
CDR3 DNA: TGTGCCAGCAGCTTATTCTCCTCCAGGGATCCCGAACCTTACGAGCAGTACTTC

J gene: TRBJ2-1
V gene: TRBV30
clone size: NA
D gene: TRBD2
CDR3 protein: CAWSAAGGFDEQFF
CDR3 DNA: TGTGCCTGGAGTGCCGCGGGGGGTTTCGATGAGCAGTTCTTC

J gene: TRBJ2-4
V gene: TRBV11-2
clone size: NA
D gene: NA
CDR3 protein: CASRNLVAKNIQYF
CDR3 DNA: TGTGCCAGCAGAAATCTAGTTGCCAAAAACATTCAGTACTTC

J gene: TRBJ1-5
V gene: TRBV19
clone size: NA
D gene: TRBD1
CDR3 protein: CASSIGQGTGNQPQHF
CDR3 DNA: TGTGCCAGTAGTATAGGACAGGGGACGGGCAATCAGCCCCAGCATTTT

J gene: TRBJ2-3
V gene: TRBV12-5
clone size: NA
D gene: TRBD2
CDR3 protein: CASGLVAREARTSTDTQYF
CDR3 DNA: TGTGCTAGTGGTTTGGTAGCCCGGGAGGCCCGGACTAGCACAGATACGCAGTATTTT

J gene: TRBJ2-5
V gene: TRBV10-3
clone size: NA
D gene: TRBD2
CDR3 protein: CAISESMTSGGAEETQYF
CDR3 DNA: TGTGCCATCAGTGAGTCGATGACTAGCGGGGGGGCGGAGGAGACCCAGTACTTC

J gene: TRBJ2-5
V gene: TRBV6-5
clone size: NA
D gene: NA
CDR3 protein: CASSYGLGTIQETQYF
CDR3 DNA: TGTGCCAGCAGTTACGGTCTTGGCACCATCCAAGAGACCCAGTACTTC

J gene: TRBJ1-2
V gene: TRBV28
clone size: NA
D gene: NA
CDR3 protein: CASSRQSTYGYTF
CDR3 DNA: TGTGCCAGCAGTAGACAGTCTACCTATGGCTACACCTTC

J gene: TRBJ2-5
V gene: TRBV30
clone size: NA
D gene: NA
CDR3 protein: CAWKRFSQETQYF
CDR3 DNA: TGTGCCTGGAAGAGGTTCAGTCAAGAGACCCAGTACTTC

J gene: TRBJ2-2
V gene: TRBV19
clone size: NA
D gene: NA
CDR3 protein: CASSPLTNTGELFF
CDR3 DNA: TGTGCCAGTAGTCCCCTAACTAACACCGGGGAGCTGTTTTTT

J gene: TRBJ2-1
V gene: TRBV4-1
clone size: NA
D gene: NA
CDR3 protein: CASSSQYNEQFF
CDR3 DNA: TGCGCCAGCAGCAGTCAGTACAATGAGCAGTTCTTC

J gene: TRBJ1-1
V gene: TRBV14
clone size: NA
D gene: NA
CDR3 protein: CASSRRSTARTEAFF
CDR3 DNA: TGTGCCAGCAGCCGTAGATCTACCGCCCGAACTGAAGCTTTCTTT

J gene: TRBJ2-7
V gene: TRBV2
clone size: NA
D gene: NA
CDR3 protein: CASSGQELFYEQYF
CDR3 DNA: TGTGCCAGCAGTGGACAGGAGTTATTCTACGAGCAGTACTTC

J gene: TRBJ2-1
V gene: TRBV4-3
clone size: NA
D gene: TRBD2
CDR3 protein: CASSQIPHGTSGLGYNEQFF
CDR3 DNA: TGCGCCAGCAGCCAAATCCCTCACGGGACTAGCGGGCTAGGCTACAATGAGCAGTTCTTC

J gene: TRBJ2-3
V gene: TRBV30
clone size: NA
D gene: NA
CDR3 protein: CAWNLNVQGTASLHTDTQYF
CDR3 DNA: TGTGCCTGGAACCTAAACGTCCAGGGGACGGCCTCCCTGCACACAGATACGCAGTATTTT

J gene: TRBJ2-7
V gene: TRBV11-2
clone size: NA
D gene: TRBD1
CDR3 protein: CASSLGPGQITYEQYF
CDR3 DNA: TGTGCCAGCAGCTTAGGCCCGGGACAGATTACCTACGAGCAGTACTTC

J gene: TRBJ2-7
V gene: TRBV4-2
clone size: NA
D gene: TRBD2
CDR3 protein: CASSQDLPGLAGGSYEQYF
CDR3 DNA: TGTGCCAGCAGCCAAGATTTACCGGGACTAGCGGGAGGGTCCTACGAGCAGTACTTC

J gene: TRBJ2-3
V gene: TRBV7-2
clone size: NA
D gene: NA
CDR3 protein: CASSFHRGGILADTQYF
CDR3 DNA: TGTGCCAGCAGCTTCCACCGAGGGGGTATACTAGCAGATACGCAGTATTTT

J gene: TRBJ1-5
V gene: TRBV5-1
clone size: NA
D gene: TRBD1
CDR3 protein: CASSPFTGVNQPQHF
CDR3 DNA: TGCGCCAGCAGCCCCTTCACAGGGGTTAATCAGCCCCAGCATTTT

J gene: TRBJ1-6
V gene: TRBV6-1
clone size: NA
D gene: NA
CDR3 protein: CASRAPGSYNSPLHF
CDR3 DNA: TGTGCCAGCAGGGCTCCGGGATCCTATAATTCACCCCTCCACTTT

J gene: TRBJ1-1
V gene: TRBV4-3
clone size: NA
D gene: NA
CDR3 protein: CASSHGGVGDTEAFF
CDR3 DNA: TGCGCCAGCAGCCATGGGGGGGTAGGGGACACTGAAGCTTTCTTT

J gene: TRBJ2-7
V gene: TRBV7-2
clone size: once
D gene: NA
CDR3 protein: CASSSQTGTSYEQYF
CDR3 DNA: TGTGCCAGCAGCTCGCAAACAGGGACCTCCTACGAGCAGTACTTC

J gene: TRBJ1-3
V gene: TRBV4-1
clone size: NA
D gene: NA
CDR3 protein: CASSQERGEHTGNTIYF
CDR3 DNA: TGCGCCAGCAGCCAAGAAAGGGGCGAACACACTGGAAACACCATATATTTT

J gene: TRBJ1-2
V gene: TRBV5-1
clone size: NA
D gene: NA
CDR3 protein: CASSPALTSSYGYTF
CDR3 DNA: TGCGCCAGCAGCCCCGCCCTAACCTCCTCCTATGGCTACACCTTC

J gene: TRBJ2-3
V gene: TRBV7-8
clone size: NA
D gene: TRBD1
CDR3 protein: CASSLGTGSQYF
CDR3 DNA: TGTGCCAGCAGCTTAGGGACAGGTTCGCAGTATTTT

J gene: TRBJ1-6
V gene: TRBV7-6
clone size: NA
D gene: NA
CDR3 protein: CASRTENSPLHF
CDR3 DNA: TGTGCCAGCAGAACAGAGAATTCACCCCTCCACTTT

J gene: TRBJ2-2
V gene: TRBV2
clone size: NA
D gene: NA
CDR3 protein: CASSEQGFAGELFF
CDR3 DNA: TGTGCCAGCAGTGAGCAGGGGTTCGCCGGGGAGCTGTTTTTT

J gene: TRBJ1-6
V gene: TRBV7-6
clone size: NA
D gene: NA
CDR3 protein: CASSLYGQPQGGNSPLHF
CDR3 DNA: TGTGCCAGCAGCCTGTATGGACAACCACAGGGTGGTAATTCACCCCTCCACTTT

J gene: TRBJ2-1
V gene: TRBV7-9
clone size: NA
D gene: TRBD2
CDR3 protein: CASSLLRASGSDEQFF
CDR3 DNA: TGTGCCAGCAGCTTACTTCGGGCTAGCGGGAGCGATGAGCAGTTCTTC